This is a list of T cell receptor beta chains from one sample in a study of blood T cell repertoires in COVID-19. This table comes from immunoSEQ multiplex PCR, and its TCRdb copy is limited to in-frame clones, with some not included. Of about 200,000 clones detected, around 79% appear once; the ten largest clones hold 13%. Material: peripheral blood. The source is a middle-aged man who had recovered from COVID-19. CDR3s include the opening cysteine and the closing phenylalanine or tryptophan. D genes are given only for firm matches. Expanded clones are given a class, and other clones once, few, many or no size at all.

v_call,clone_size,d_call,j_call,cdr3_aa,cdr3_nt
TRBV7-2,-,-,TRBJ1-3,CASSIQRGGGNTIYF,TGTGCCAGCAGCATACAACGGGGGGGCGGAAACACCATATATTTT
TRBV4-1,many,-,TRBJ2-2,CASSQGHFTANTGELFF,TGCGCCAGCAGCCAAGGTCACTTTACAGCGAACACCGGGGAGCTGTTTTTT
TRBV2,once,TRBD1,TRBJ1-1,CASTTTRGRDTEAFF,TGTGCCAGCACCACAACTAGGGGGCGGGACACTGAAGCTTTCTTT
TRBV23-1,-,-,TRBJ2-1,CASAGRHEQFF,TGCGCCAGCGCCGGCAGGCATGAGCAGTTCTTC
TRBV27,-,TRBD2,TRBJ2-7,CASSGRTSGVSSLYEQYF,TGTGCCAGCAGTGGGAGGACTAGCGGGGTCTCTTCACTCTACGAGCAGTACTTC
TRBV28,once,-,TRBJ1-3,CASSGGDLLTGNTIYF,TGTGCCAGCAGTGGGGGGGATTTATTAACTGGAAACACCATATATTTT
TRBV13,-,TRBD2,TRBJ2-1,CASSPRLAGGSSYNEQFF,TGTGCCAGCAGCCCCCGGCTAGCGGGAGGGAGCTCCTACAATGAGCAGTTCTTC
TRBV2,-,-,TRBJ2-7,CASSYVMGVAVPSYEQYF,TGTGCCAGCAGCTATGTTATGGGGGTAGCGGTCCCCTCCTACGAGCAGTACTTC
TRBV20-1,-,-,TRBJ1-2,CSASSETGTTYGYTF,TGCAGTGCTAGTTCTGAGACAGGAACCACCTATGGCTACACCTTC
TRBV5-1,-,TRBD2,TRBJ2-3,CASSLVPGLAGGATDTQYF,TGCGCCAGCAGCTTGGTCCCGGGACTAGCGGGAGGTGCGACAGATACGCAGTATTTT
TRBV9,once,-,TRBJ2-5,CASSEASGSGETQYF,TGTGCCAGCAGCGAGGCCTCAGGGTCAGGAGAGACCCAGTACTTC
TRBV6-2/TRBV6-3,-,-,TRBJ2-3,CASSLLRDTDTQYF,TGTGCCAGCAGTCTTCTCCGGGACACAGATACGCAGTATTTT
TRBV20-1,-,-,TRBJ2-1,CSASYLVNEQFF,TGCAGTGCTAGTTACCTAGTCAATGAGCAGTTCTTC
TRBV7-8,-,-,TRBJ1-4,CASSLLQGVKLFF,TGTGCCAGCAGCTTATTACAGGGAGTAAAACTGTTTTTT
TRBV6-5,-,-,TRBJ2-1,CASSWFVRSSYNEQFF,TGTGCCAGCAGTTGGTTTGTGAGGAGCTCCTACAATGAGCAGTTCTTC
TRBV18,-,-,TRBJ1-3,CASSPTGVGSGNTIYF,TGTGCCAGCTCACCGACAGGAGTGGGCTCTGGAAACACCATATATTTT
TRBV6-1,-,TRBD2,TRBJ2-5,CASSARGAGEGETQYF,TGTGCCAGCAGTGCCAGGGGAGCGGGAGAAGGAGAGACCCAGTACTTC
TRBV18,-,-,TRBJ2-7,CASSDWGKAYEQYF,TGTGCCAGCTCAGACTGGGGCAAAGCCTACGAGCAGTACTTC
TRBV27,-,-,TRBJ1-5,CASSYRVGDQPQHF,TGTGCCAGCAGTTACAGGGTTGGGGATCAGCCCCAGCATTTT
TRBV6-1,few,TRBD2,TRBJ2-7,CASSEPLGLGGVEQYF,TGTGCCAGCAGTGAACCGTTGGGACTAGGAGGAGTCGAGCAGTACTTC
TRBV30,-,-,TRBJ2-7,CAWSISGQPTTSYEQYF,TGTGCCTGGAGTATTTCCGGACAGCCGACAACCTCCTACGAGCAGTACTTC
TRBV3-1/TRBV3-2,-,-,TRBJ1-1,CASSPGLSGAENTEAFF,TGTGCCAGCAGTCCCGGGCTATCAGGGGCCGAAAACACTGAAGCTTTCTTT
TRBV5-1,-,-,TRBJ2-1,CASSSVGTSSYNEQFF,TGCGCCAGCAGCTCCGTGGGGACAAGCTCCTACAATGAGCAGTTCTTC
TRBV7-9,few,-,TRBJ2-7,CASSPGAEKYEQYF,TGTGCCAGCAGCCCAGGGGCGGAAAAATACGAGCAGTACTTC
TRBV3-1/TRBV3-2,-,TRBD1,TRBJ2-1,CASSLEGTGGTYNEQFF,TGTGCCAGCAGCCTAGAGGGGACAGGGGGCACCTACAATGAGCAGTTCTTC
TRBV5-1,-,TRBD1,TRBJ2-5,CASSIPGQAETQYF,TGCGCCAGCAGCATTCCGGGACAGGCAGAGACCCAGTACTTC
TRBV15,-,TRBD2,TRBJ2-1,CATSRDGRNDEQFF,TGTGCCACCAGCAGGGACGGGAGGAATGATGAGCAGTTCTTC
TRBV5-4,-,-,TRBJ1-1,CASLIQGNTEAFF,TGTGCCAGCCTAATCCAGGGGAACACTGAAGCTTTCTTT
TRBV25-1,-,TRBD1,TRBJ2-1,CASSEYGQGAGEQFF,TGTGCCAGCAGTGAATACGGACAGGGGGCGGGTGAGCAGTTCTTC
TRBV6-5,-,TRBD1,TRBJ2-7,CASSLQGKFDEQYF,TGTGCCAGCAGCCTACAGGGGAAATTTGACGAGCAGTACTTC
TRBV5-4,once,-,TRBJ1-1,CASSPPTGNTEAFF,TGTGCCAGCAGCCCGCCGACAGGTAACACTGAAGCTTTCTTT
TRBV10-3,-,-,TRBJ1-1,CATMGGLGSRDTEAFF,TGTGCCACCATGGGGGGTCTCGGTTCGAGGGACACTGAAGCTTTCTTT
TRBV11-3,-,TRBD2,TRBJ2-1,CASSPTSGSNEQFF,TGTGCCAGCAGCCCTACTAGCGGGAGCAATGAGCAGTTCTTC
TRBV6-5,-,TRBD1,TRBJ2-5,CASSHAGGAQETQYF,TGTGCCAGCAGCCACGCAGGGGGCGCTCAGGAGACCCAGTACTTC
TRBV7-2,-,-,TRBJ1-1,CASSPAGLFNTEAFF,TGTGCCAGCAGCCCGGCAGGCCTATTTAACACTGAAGCTTTCTTT
TRBV25-1,-,TRBD1,TRBJ1-2,CASSPRTGGPSGYGYTF,TGTGCCAGCAGTCCAAGGACAGGGGGCCCCTCTGGCTATGGCTACACCTTC
TRBV19,-,-,TRBJ2-3,CASSRLQGSSTDTQYF,TGTGCCAGTAGTAGACTACAGGGTAGCAGCACAGATACGCAGTATTTT
TRBV19,-,TRBD1,TRBJ2-7,CASSIRDSPYEQYF,TGTGCCAGTAGTATTAGGGACAGCCCCTACGAGCAGTACTTC
TRBV9,many,TRBD2,TRBJ2-7,CASSVGAGGEQYF,TGTGCCAGCAGCGTCGGAGCGGGGGGCGAGCAGTACTTC
TRBV19,-,TRBD1,TRBJ2-7,CASSMAGTGTSYEQYF,TGTGCCAGTAGTATGGCCGGGACAGGGACCTCCTACGAGCAGTACTTC
TRBV20-1,-,TRBD1,TRBJ2-7,CSASTAHLQGAYEQYF,TGCAGTGCTAGTACCGCCCATTTACAGGGGGCCTACGAGCAGTACTTC
TRBV28,-,-,TRBJ2-1,CASSLNPRGNEQFF,TGTGCCAGCAGTTTAAACCCCCGAGGGAATGAGCAGTTCTTC